The T cell receptor beta chain under discussion was sequenced for a study of metastatic and nonmetastatic thyroid tumors. Across the study: Repertoires were compared across blood and tumor or nodule tissue from malignant and benign thyroid patients. Study-level points and caveats: In both blood and tumor samples, TCR beta diversity was reported significantly higher for malignant than benign nodules.

Treatment of any kind had been given to no patient before thyroid surgery. Trimming shortened V by 8 bases and J by 0 bases, and 19 bases separated the two germline ends. Germline V gene data show CDR1 as MNHNS and CDR2 as SASEGT. CDR3 length: 16 residues. This clone was seen many times. What it recognizes is unknown. In the authors' methods: In papillary thyroid cancer, a distant-metastasis classifier was built using CDR3 differences across clinicopathological groups. MiXCR was used by TCRdb to re-call the PCR reads. The V and J calls and clone size come from TCRdb's table, not from the authors' own analysis. Of about 17,000 clones in the sample, 25% to 30% were seen once.

The genes are TRBV6-1 and TRBJ2-5; D perhaps matches TRBD2 (5 bases). The source of this sequence is a female donor with papillary thyroid cancer or a benign thyroid nodule (not recorded which). Some clones in this sample may be carry-over from other donors' samples. Sequencing was done on a sample of tumor tissue. In nucleotides, the CDR3 is TGTGCCAGCTCAAGACCAGCGGCCCGGTACCAAGAGACCCAGTACTTC. Its protein is CASSRPAARYQETQYF.